This TCR beta chain was sequenced for a study of blood T cell repertoires in COVID-19. The CDR3 loop spans 17 amino acids. Germline V gene sequence: CDR1 SGHTA, CDR2 FQGNSA. The V and J ends lost 5 bases and 4 bases, in that order; junction bases with no gene match: 12. Assay: immunoSEQ multiplex PCR; the TCRdb copy retains only in-frame clones and omits some. The data hold some 83,000 clones, with roughly four fifths observed a single time. V and J are TRBV7-2 and TRBJ2-2; 8 bases line up with TRBD2. Source material: peripheral blood. The sequence derives from a human donor in a cohort sampled during active COVID-19. CDR3 coding DNA: TGTGCCAGCAGCCCCCTGACGGGGGGGCCGGGCACCGGGGAGCTGTTTTTT. It yields the protein CASSPLTGGPGTGELFF.